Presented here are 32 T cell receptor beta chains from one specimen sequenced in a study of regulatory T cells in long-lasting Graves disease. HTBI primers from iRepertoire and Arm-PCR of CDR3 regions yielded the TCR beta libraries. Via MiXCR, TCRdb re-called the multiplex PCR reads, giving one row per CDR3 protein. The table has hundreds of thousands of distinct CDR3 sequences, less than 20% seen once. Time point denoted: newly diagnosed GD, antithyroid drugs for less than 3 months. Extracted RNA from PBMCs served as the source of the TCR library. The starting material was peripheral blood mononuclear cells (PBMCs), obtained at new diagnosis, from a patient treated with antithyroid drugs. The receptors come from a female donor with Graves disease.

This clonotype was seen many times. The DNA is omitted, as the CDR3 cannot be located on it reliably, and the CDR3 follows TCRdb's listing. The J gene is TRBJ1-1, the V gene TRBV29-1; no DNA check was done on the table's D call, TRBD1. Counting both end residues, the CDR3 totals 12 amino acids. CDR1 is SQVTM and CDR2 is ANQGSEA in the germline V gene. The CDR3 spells CSVQGVWGQGIF.

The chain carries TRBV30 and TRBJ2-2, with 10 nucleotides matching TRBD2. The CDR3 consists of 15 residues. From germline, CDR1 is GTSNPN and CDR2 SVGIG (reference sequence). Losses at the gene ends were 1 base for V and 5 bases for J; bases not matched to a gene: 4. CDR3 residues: CAWSALAGLTGELFF. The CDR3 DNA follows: TGTGCCTGGAGTGCACTAGCGGGATTAACCGGGGAGCTGTTTTTT.

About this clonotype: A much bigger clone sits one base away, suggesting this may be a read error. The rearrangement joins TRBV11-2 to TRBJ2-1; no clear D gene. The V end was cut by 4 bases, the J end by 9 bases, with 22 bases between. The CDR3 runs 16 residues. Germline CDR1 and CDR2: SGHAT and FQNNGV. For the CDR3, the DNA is TGTGCCAGCAGCTCCCCATATACCGGGTCCCGATCTGAGCAGTTCTTC. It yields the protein CASSSPYTGSRSEQFF.

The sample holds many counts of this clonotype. As DNA, the CDR3 is TGTGCCAGCAGCTTGATGCTCACTGAAGCTTTCTTT. Translated: CASSLMLTEAFF. V gene TRBV12-3 or TRBV12-4 combines with J gene TRBJ1-1; D gene unclear. This CDR3 has 12 amino acids. The ends were cut back, 6 bases at V and 4 bases at J, with 9 bases in the middle.

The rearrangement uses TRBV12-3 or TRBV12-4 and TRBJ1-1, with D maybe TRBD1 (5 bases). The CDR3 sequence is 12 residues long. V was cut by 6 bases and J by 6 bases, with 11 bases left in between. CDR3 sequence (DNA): TGTGCCAGCAGCCCAGGGATAGCTGAAGCTTTCTTT. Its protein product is CASSPGIAEAFF.

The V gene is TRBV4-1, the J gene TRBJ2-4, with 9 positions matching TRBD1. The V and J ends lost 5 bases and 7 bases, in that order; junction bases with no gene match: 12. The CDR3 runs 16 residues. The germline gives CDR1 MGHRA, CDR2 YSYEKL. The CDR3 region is CASSVYIGTGPNIQYF. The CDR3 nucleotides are TGCGCCAGCAGCGTTTACATTGGGACAGGGCCGAACATTCAGTACTTC.

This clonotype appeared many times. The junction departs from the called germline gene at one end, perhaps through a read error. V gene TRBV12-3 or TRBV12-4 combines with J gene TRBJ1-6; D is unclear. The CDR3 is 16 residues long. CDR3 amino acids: CACSLVGSSYNSPLHF. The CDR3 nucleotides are TGTGCCTGCAGTTTAGTTGGCAGCTCCTATAATTCACCCCTCCACTTT.

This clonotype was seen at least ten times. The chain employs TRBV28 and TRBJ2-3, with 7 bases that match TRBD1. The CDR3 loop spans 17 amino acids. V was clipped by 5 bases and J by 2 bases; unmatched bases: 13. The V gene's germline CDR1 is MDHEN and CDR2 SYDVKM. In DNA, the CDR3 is TGTGCCAGCAGTACCCGACAGGGTCTTGGCCCCACAGATACGCAGTATTTT. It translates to CASSTRQGLGPTDTQYF.

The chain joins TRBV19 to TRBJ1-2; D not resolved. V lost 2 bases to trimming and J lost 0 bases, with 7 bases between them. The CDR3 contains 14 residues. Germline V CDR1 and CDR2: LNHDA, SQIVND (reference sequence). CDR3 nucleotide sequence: TGTGCCAGTAGTATATCCAGATCTAACTATGGCTACACCTTC. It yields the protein CASSISRSNYGYTF.

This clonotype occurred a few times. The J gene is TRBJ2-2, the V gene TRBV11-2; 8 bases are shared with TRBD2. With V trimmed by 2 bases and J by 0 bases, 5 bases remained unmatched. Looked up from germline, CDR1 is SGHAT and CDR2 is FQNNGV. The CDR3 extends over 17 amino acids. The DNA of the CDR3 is TGTGCCAGCAGCTTACGTCTAGCGGGTCCGAACACCGGGGAGCTGTTTTTT. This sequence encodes CASSLRLAGPNTGELFF.

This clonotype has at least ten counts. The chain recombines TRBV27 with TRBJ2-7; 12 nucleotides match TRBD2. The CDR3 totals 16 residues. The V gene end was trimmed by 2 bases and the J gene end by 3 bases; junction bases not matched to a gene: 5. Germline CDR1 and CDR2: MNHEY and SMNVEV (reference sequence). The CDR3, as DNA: TGTGCCAGCAGTTTAACGGAACTAGCGGGAGGCTACGAGCAGTACTTC. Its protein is CASSLTELAGGYEQYF.

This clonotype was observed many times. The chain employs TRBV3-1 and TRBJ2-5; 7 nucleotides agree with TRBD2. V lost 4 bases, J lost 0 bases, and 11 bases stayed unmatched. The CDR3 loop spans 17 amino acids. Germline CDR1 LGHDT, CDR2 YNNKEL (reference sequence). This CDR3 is CASSLFASGPYQETQYF. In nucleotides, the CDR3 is TGTGCCAGCAGCCTTTTTGCTAGCGGACCGTACCAAGAGACCCAGTACTTC.

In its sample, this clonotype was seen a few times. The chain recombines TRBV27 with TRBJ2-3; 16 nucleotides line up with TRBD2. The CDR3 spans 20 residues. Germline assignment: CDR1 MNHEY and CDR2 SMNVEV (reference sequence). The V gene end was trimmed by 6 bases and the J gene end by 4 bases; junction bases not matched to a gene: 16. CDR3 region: CASRPLTGTSGGANADTQYF. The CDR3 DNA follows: TGTGCCAGCAGACCGCTCACCGGGACTAGCGGGGGGGCCAACGCAGATACGCAGTATTTT.

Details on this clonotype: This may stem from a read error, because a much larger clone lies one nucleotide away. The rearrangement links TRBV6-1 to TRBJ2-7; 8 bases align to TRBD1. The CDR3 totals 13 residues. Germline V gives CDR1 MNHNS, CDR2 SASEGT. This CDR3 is CAGRNGQGNEQYF. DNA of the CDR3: TGTGCCGGCAGAAACGGACAGGGTAACGAGCAGTACTTC.

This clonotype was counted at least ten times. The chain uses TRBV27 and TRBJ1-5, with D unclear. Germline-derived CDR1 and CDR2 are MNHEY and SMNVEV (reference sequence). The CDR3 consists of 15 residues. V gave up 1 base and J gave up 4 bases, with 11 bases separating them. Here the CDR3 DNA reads TGTGCCAGCAGTTTATTCGGCCAGGCTAATCAGCCCCAGCATTTT. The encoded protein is CASSLFGQANQPQHF.

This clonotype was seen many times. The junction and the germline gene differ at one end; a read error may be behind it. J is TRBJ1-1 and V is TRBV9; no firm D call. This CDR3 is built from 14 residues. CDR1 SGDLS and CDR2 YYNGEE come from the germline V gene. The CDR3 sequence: CASSVEVRSSSRVF. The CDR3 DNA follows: TGTGCCAGCAGCGTAGAGGTCAGATCGTCCAGCCGGGTCTTT.

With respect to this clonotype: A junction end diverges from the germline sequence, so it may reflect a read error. The CDR3 spells CAGSFLLQGGSGNTIYF. CDR3 nucleotide sequence: TGCGCCGGCAGTTTCCTTTTACAGGGAGGTTCTGGAAACACCATATATTTT. The chain combines TRBV2 with TRBJ1-3; the D gene is possibly TRBD1 (6 bases). The germline gives CDR1 SNHLY, CDR2 FYNNEI. This CDR3 spans 17 amino acids.

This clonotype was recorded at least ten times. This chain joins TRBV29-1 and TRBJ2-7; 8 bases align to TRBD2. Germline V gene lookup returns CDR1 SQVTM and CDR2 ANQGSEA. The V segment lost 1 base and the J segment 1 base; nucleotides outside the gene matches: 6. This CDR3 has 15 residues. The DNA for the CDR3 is TGCAGCGTTGAAGTCCCGACTAGCGCTTCCTACGAGCAGTACTTC. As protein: CSVEVPTSASYEQYF.

The CDR3 bases are TGTGCCACCAGCAGAGATCTACATGAAAAACTGTTTTTT. Translating it yields CATSRDLHEKLFF. The rearrangement links TRBV15 to TRBJ1-4, with D uncertain. Germline CDR1 is LNHNV and CDR2 is YYDKDF (reference sequence). V lost 0 bases, J lost 6 bases, and 5 bases lay in between. The CDR3 covers 13 residues.

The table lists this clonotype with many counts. The CDR3 loop reads CASSSKRQATNEKLFF. As DNA, the CDR3 is TGTGCCAGCAGTTCAAAGAGACAGGCAACTAATGAAAAACTGTTTTTT. The chain employs TRBV28 and TRBJ1-4; perhaps TRBD1 as D (6 bases). The length of the CDR3 is 16 residues. Trimming took 4 bases from V and 0 from J, leaving 12 bases between them. Looked up from germline, CDR1 is MDHEN and CDR2 is SYDVKM.

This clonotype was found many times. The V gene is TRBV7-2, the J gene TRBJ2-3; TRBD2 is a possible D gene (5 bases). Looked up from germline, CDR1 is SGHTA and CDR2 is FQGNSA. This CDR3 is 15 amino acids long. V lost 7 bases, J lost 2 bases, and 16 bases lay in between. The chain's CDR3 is CASTKERYYTDTQYF. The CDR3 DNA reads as TGTGCCAGCACCAAAGAGCGGTACTACACAGATACGCAGTATTTT.

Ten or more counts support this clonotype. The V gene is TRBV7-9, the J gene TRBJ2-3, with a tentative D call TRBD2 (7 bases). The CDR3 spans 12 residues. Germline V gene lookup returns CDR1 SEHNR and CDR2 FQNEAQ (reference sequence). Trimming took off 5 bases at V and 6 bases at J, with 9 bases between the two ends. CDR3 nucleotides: TGTGCCAGCAGCCGGGGGGCGGATACGCAGTATTTT. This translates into CASSRGADTQYF.

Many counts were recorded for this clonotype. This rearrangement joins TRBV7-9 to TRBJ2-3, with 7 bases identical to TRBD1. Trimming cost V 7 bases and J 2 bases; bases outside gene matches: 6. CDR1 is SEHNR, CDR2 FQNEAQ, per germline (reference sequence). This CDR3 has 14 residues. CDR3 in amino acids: CASNPQGDTDTQYF. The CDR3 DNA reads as TGTGCCAGCAACCCTCAGGGGGACACAGATACGCAGTATTTT.

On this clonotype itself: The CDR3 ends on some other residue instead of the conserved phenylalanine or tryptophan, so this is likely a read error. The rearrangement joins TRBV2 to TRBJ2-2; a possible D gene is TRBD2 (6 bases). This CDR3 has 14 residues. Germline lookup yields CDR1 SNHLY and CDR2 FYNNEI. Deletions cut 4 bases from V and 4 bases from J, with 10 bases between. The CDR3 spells CASSGDSLTGELFS. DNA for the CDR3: TGTGCCAGCAGTGGGGACTCCCTCACCGGGGAGCTGTTTTCT.

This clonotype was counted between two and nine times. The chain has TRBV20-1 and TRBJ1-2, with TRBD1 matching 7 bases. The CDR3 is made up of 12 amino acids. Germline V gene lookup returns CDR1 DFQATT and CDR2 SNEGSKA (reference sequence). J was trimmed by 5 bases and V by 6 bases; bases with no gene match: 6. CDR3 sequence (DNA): TGCAGTGCGAGGGACAGAGGTTATGGCTACACCTTC. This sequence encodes CSARDRGYGYTF.

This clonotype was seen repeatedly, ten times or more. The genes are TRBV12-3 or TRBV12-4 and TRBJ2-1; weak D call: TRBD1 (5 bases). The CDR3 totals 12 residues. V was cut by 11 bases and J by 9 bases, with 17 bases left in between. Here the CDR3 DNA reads TGTGCCGCCAAGGACAAGCAAGGTGAGCAGTTCTTC. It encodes CAAKDKQGEQFF.

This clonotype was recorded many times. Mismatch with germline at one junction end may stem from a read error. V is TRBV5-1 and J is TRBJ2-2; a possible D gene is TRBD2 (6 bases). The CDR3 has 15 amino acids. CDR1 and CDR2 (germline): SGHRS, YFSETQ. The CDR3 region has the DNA TGCGCCAGCAGCTTTCCGAGTAGCGGCACCGGGGAACTGTTTTTT. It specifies CASSFPSSGTGELFF.

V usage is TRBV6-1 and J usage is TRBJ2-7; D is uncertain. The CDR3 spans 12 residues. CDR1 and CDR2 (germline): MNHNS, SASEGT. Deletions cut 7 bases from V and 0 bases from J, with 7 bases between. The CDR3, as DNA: TGTGCCAGCATTAAGAGCTCCTACGAGCAGTACTTC. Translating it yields CASIKSSYEQYF.

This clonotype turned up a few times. CDR3: CATSRDGQKGEKLFF. For the CDR3, the DNA is TGTGCCACCAGCAGAGATGGTCAGAAGGGGGAAAAACTGTTTTTT. The V gene is TRBV15, the J gene TRBJ1-4; possible D gene TRBD1, 5 bases. The CDR3 contains 15 residues. CDR1 is LNHNV and CDR2 is YYDKDF in the germline V gene (reference sequence). Trimming cost V 0 bases and J 8 bases, with 13 bases left between them.

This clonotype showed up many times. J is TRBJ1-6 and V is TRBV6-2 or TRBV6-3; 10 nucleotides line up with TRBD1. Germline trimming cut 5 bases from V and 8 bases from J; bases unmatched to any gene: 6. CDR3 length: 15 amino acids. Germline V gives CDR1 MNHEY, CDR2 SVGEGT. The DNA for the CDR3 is TGTGCCAGCAGTGAATTGGACAGGGGGGATTCACCCCTCCACTTT. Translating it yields CASSELDRGDSPLHF.

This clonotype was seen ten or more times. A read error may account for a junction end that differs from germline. CDR3 DNA sequence: TGTGCCACCAGTGATTTTTACGGGCAGTACTTC. Its translation: CATSDFYGQYF. The V gene is TRBV24-1, the J gene TRBJ2-7; D unresolved. The germline V gene encodes CDR1 KGHDR and CDR2 SFDVKD. CDR3 length: 11 residues.

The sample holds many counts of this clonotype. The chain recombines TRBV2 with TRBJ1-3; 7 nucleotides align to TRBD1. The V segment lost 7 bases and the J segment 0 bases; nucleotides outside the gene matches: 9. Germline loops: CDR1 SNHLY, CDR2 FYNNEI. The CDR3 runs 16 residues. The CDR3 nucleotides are TGTGCCAGCAAGAGGGACAGAATCTCCTCTGGAAACACCATATATTTT. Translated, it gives CASKRDRISSGNTIYF.